The present T cell receptor (beta chain) was sequenced within a study of control samples from healthy donors and cancer patients. The CDR3 contains 11 residues. Trimming pared 8 bases from V and 2 bases from J, leaving 7 bases between. In germline, CDR1 is LGHDT, CDR2 YNNKEL (reference sequence). Only in-frame clones appear in the TCRdb table, and some are missing; sequencing was by immunoSEQ multiplex PCR. Among about 110,000 clones, about 83% were seen once, and the ten largest hold around 13%. Sequenced sample: blood. V is TRBV3-1 (or the pseudogene TRBV3-2) and J is TRBJ2-7; D is undetermined. This TCR came from a woman aged 45 to 65 in good health. In DNA, the CDR3 is TGTGCCAGCGGAGAAGCCTACGAGCAGTACTTC. Its protein is CASGEAYEQYF.